In this sample, the clone carrying this T cell receptor (beta chain) turned up a few times. Its antigen is still unknown. These data belong to a study of identical twins. cDNA molecules carried unique molecular identifiers, and template switching added a universal primer site. TCRdb used MiXCR to reprocess the 5' RACE reads, holding one entry per CDR3 protein. There are 700,000 to 950,000 distinct CDR3 sequences in the sample; about 12% occur only once, and 1.5% to 2% lies in the top ten. The CDR3 has 15 residues. General observations from the study: Findings came from cross-sectional statistics, without long-term follow-up of donors. Weaker excess sharing between twins was seen in beta out-of-frame sequences. Insertion counts were lower in abundant cord blood beta clonotypes, a trend that memory repertoires did not show.

These same data were also listed under a study on yellow fever vaccine responses in identical twins.

Sequencing was carried out using PBMCs. The source is a woman younger than 35 in good health. The gene calls are TRBV21-1 and TRBJ2-1. TRBV21-1 is marked as a pseudogene. CDR3 coding DNA: TGTGCCAGCAGCCATAGCGGGAGCCAATACAATGAGCAGTTCTTC. This sequence encodes CASSHSGSQYNEQFF.